This entry describes one T cell receptor beta chain. Its antigen remains unidentified. The protocol was immunoSEQ multiplex PCR, while the TCRdb copy is restricted to in-frame clones and leaves out a portion. The sample shows roughly 30,000 clones, approximately 72% of them seen only once. Sequencing followed a ViraFEST assay step that expanded antigen-specific CD4+ T cells with viral peptide pools. Investigators separated out CD4+ T cells once more than nine days of culture had passed. The individual was infected with SARS-CoV-2 between March and December 2020, as confirmed by PCR. V lost 2 bases to trimming and J lost 5 bases, with 9 bases between them. CDR1 and CDR2 from the germline V gene are SNHLY and FYNNEI. This CDR3 has 13 residues. This entry belongs to a study of vaccination effects on CD4 cells after COVID-19.

The sample consisted of CD4+ T cells from PBMCs cultured with a peptide pool, taken before COVID-19 vaccination. This receptor was taken from a human donor who had a prior SARS-CoV-2 infection. The chain combines TRBV2 with TRBJ1-1; the D is unclear. The CDR3 spells CASSEQRGTEAFF. The CDR3 DNA sequence: TGTGCCAGCAGTGAACAACGAGGGACTGAAGCTTTCTTT. Combining the CDR3 with reference TRBV2 and TRBJ1-1 gives the whole variable domain EPEVTQTPSHQVTQMGQEVILRCVPISNHLYFYWYRQILGQKVEFLVSFYNNEISEKSEIFDDQFSVERPDGSNFTLKIRSTKLEDSAMYFCASSEQRGTEAFFGQGTRLTVV.